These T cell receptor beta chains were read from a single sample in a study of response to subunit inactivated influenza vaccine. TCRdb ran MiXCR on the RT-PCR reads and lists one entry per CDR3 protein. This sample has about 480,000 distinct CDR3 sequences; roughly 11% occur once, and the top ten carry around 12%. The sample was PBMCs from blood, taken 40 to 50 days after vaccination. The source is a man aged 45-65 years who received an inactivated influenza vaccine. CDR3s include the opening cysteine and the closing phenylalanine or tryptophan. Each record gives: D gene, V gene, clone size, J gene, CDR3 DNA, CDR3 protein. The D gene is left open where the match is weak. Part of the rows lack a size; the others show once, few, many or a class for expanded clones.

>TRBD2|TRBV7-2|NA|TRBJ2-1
TGTGCCAGCAGCTTAGCGTCTAGCGGGAGCTCCTACAATGAGCAGTTCTTC
CASSLASSGSSYNEQFF
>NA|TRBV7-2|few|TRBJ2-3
TGTGCCAGCAGCTTAGGTGCTTACAGTTCTGATACGCAGTATTTT
CASSLGAYSSDTQYF
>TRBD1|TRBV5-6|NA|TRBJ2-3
TGTGCCAGCAGCCAGTCCCCGGGACAGGGAGGAGATACGCAGTATTTT
CASSQSPGQGGDTQYF
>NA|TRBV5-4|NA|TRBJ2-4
TGTGCCAGCAGCTTGTCGGCCGCAGCCAAAAACATTCAGTACTTC
CASSLSAAAKNIQYF
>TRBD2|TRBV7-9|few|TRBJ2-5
TGTGCCAGCAGCCCGTGGAAGGTAGCGGGAGTAGAGACCCAGTACTTC
CASSPWKVAGVETQYF
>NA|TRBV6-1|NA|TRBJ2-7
TGTGCCAGCAGTGAACCCGGGGGCGAGCAGTACTTC
CASSEPGGEQYF
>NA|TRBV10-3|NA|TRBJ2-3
TGTGCCACGCGGGACACCCGCACAGATACGCAGTATTTT
CATRDTRTDTQYF
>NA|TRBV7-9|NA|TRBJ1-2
TGTGCCAGCAGCTTAGGACAGAATAACTATGGCTACACCTTC
CASSLGQNNYGYTF
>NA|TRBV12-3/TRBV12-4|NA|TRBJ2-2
TGTGCCAGCAAAGAGGGGGACACCGGGGAGCTGTTTTTT
CASKEGDTGELFF
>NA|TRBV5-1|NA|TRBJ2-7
TGCGCCAGCAGCCAACAGGGCGAGCAGTACTTC
CASSQQGEQYF
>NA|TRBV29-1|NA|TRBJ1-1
TGCAGCGTCCGTTTAGGGACCCCCCCTATCTTGGAGGAAGCTTTCTTT
CSVRLGTPPILEEAFF
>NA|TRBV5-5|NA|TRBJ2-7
TGTGCCAGCAGCTTGCAGGGTACTTTATCCTACGAGCAGTACTTC
CASSLQGTLSYEQYF
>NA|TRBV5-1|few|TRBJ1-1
TGCGCCAGCAGCTTGGCGGGTTCAGGGTGGAAGAACACTGAAGCTTTCTTT
CASSLAGSGWKNTEAFF
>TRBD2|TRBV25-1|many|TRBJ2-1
TGTGCCAGCAGTGAATCCCAGTGGGGGGGTTTACATGAGCAGTTCTTC
CASSESQWGGLHEQFF